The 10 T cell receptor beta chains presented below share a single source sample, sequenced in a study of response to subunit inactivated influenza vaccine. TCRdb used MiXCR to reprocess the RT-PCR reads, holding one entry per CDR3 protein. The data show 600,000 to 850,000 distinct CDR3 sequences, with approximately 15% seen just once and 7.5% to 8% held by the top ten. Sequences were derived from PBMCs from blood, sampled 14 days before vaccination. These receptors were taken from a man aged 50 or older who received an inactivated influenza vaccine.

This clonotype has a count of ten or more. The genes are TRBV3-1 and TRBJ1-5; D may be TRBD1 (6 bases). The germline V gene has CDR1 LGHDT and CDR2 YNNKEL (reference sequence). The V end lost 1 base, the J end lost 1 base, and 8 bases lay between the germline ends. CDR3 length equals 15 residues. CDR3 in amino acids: CASSQGTVSNQPQHF. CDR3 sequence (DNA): TGTGCCAGCAGCCAAGGGACAGTAAGCAATCAGCCCCAGCATTTT.

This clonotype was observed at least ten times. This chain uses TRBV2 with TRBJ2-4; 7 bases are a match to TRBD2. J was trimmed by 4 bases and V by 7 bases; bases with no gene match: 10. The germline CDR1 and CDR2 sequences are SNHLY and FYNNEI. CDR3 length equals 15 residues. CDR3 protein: CASMQLALGKNIQYF. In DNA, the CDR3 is TGTGCCAGCATGCAACTAGCGCTAGGTAAAAACATTCAGTACTTC. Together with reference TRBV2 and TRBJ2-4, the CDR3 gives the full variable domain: EPEVTQTPSHQVTQMGQEVILRCVPISNHLYFYWYRQILGQKVEFLVSFYNNEISEKSEIFDDQFSVERPDGSNFTLKIRSTKLEDSAMYFCASMQLALGKNIQYFGAGTRLSVL.

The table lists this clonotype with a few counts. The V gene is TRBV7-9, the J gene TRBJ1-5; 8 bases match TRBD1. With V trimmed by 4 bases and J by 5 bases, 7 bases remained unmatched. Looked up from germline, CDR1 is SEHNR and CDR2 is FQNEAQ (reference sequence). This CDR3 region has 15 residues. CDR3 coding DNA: TGTGCCAGCAGCTCCAGTGCAGGGGGCCATCAGCCCCAGCATTTT. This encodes CASSSSAGGHQPQHF.

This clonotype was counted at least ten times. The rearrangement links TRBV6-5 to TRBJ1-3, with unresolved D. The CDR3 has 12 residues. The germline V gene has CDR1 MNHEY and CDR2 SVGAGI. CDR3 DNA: TGTGCTGTACGGACCTCTGGAAACACCATATATTTT. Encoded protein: CAVRTSGNTIYF.

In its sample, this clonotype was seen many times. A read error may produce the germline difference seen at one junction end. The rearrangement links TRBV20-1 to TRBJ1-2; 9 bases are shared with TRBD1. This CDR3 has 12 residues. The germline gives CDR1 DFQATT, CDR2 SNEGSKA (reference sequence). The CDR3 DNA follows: TGCAGTGTTAGAAGGACAGGGGATGGCTACACCTTC. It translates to CSVRRTGDGYTF.

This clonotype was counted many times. This chain's CDR3 is CASSPGQYNEQFF. DNA for the CDR3: TGCGCCAGCAGCCCGGGACAATACAATGAGCAGTTCTTC. The chain links TRBV5-1 to TRBJ2-1, with a tentative D call TRBD1 (6 bases). CDR3 length: 13 amino acids. V lost 4 bases and J lost 4, with 9 bases in between. The V gene's germline CDR1 is SGHRS and CDR2 YFSETQ.

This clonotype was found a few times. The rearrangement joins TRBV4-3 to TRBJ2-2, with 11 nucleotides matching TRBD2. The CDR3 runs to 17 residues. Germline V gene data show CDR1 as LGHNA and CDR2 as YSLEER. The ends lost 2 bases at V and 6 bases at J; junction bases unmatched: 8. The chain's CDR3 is CASSQPLAGGPPGELFF. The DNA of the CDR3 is TGCGCCAGCAGCCAACCTTTAGCGGGGGGGCCGCCCGGGGAGCTGTTTTTT.

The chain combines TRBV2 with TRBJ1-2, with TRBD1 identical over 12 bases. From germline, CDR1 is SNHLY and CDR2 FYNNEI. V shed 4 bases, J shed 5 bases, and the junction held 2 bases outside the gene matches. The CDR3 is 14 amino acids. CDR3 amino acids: CASSVGQGAYGYTF. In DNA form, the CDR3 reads TGTGCCAGCAGTGTGGGACAGGGGGCTTATGGCTACACCTTC.

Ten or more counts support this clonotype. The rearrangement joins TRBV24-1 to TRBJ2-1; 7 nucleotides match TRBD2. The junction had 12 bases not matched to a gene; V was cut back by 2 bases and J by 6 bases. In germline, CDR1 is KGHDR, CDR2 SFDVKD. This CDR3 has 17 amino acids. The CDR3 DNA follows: TGTGCCACCAGTGATTCCGATCTAGCAACGGGGGGCAATGAGCAGTTCTTC. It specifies CATSDSDLATGGNEQFF.

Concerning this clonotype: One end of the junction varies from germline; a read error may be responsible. The CDR3 bases are TGTGCCAGCAGCCGACAGGGGAGCTCCTACGAGCAGAACTTC. Its protein is CASSRQGSSYEQNF. V is TRBV6-2 or TRBV6-3 and J is TRBJ2-7; 8 nucleotides match TRBD1. Germline V gene sequence: CDR1 MNHEY, CDR2 SVGEGT. The CDR3 is 14 residues long.